This TCR beta chain is from a study of blood T cells in healthy people across ages. Then a second PCR, running roughly 7 to 11 cycles, was carried out with a sample-barcoded 5' primer and a J-beta primer mix. TCRdb ran MiXCR on the 5' RACE reads and lists one entry per CDR3 protein. The repertoire includes 700,000 to 800,000 distinct CDR3 sequences, around 40% of them detected once, and 20% to 25% sits in the top ten. This clonotype was observed many times. The source of this sequence is a woman between 55 and 75 years old in good health. Material for sequencing was blood.

CDR3 sequence reads: CASSLRPHTDTQYF. In nucleotides, the CDR3 is TGTGCCAGCAGCCTCCGACCACACACAGATACGCAGTATTTT. V is TRBV27 and J is TRBJ2-3; D call uncertain. This CDR3 contains 14 residues. Per germline, CDR1 MNHEY and CDR2 SMNVEV (reference sequence). Deletions cut 6 bases from V and 2 bases from J, with 12 bases between.